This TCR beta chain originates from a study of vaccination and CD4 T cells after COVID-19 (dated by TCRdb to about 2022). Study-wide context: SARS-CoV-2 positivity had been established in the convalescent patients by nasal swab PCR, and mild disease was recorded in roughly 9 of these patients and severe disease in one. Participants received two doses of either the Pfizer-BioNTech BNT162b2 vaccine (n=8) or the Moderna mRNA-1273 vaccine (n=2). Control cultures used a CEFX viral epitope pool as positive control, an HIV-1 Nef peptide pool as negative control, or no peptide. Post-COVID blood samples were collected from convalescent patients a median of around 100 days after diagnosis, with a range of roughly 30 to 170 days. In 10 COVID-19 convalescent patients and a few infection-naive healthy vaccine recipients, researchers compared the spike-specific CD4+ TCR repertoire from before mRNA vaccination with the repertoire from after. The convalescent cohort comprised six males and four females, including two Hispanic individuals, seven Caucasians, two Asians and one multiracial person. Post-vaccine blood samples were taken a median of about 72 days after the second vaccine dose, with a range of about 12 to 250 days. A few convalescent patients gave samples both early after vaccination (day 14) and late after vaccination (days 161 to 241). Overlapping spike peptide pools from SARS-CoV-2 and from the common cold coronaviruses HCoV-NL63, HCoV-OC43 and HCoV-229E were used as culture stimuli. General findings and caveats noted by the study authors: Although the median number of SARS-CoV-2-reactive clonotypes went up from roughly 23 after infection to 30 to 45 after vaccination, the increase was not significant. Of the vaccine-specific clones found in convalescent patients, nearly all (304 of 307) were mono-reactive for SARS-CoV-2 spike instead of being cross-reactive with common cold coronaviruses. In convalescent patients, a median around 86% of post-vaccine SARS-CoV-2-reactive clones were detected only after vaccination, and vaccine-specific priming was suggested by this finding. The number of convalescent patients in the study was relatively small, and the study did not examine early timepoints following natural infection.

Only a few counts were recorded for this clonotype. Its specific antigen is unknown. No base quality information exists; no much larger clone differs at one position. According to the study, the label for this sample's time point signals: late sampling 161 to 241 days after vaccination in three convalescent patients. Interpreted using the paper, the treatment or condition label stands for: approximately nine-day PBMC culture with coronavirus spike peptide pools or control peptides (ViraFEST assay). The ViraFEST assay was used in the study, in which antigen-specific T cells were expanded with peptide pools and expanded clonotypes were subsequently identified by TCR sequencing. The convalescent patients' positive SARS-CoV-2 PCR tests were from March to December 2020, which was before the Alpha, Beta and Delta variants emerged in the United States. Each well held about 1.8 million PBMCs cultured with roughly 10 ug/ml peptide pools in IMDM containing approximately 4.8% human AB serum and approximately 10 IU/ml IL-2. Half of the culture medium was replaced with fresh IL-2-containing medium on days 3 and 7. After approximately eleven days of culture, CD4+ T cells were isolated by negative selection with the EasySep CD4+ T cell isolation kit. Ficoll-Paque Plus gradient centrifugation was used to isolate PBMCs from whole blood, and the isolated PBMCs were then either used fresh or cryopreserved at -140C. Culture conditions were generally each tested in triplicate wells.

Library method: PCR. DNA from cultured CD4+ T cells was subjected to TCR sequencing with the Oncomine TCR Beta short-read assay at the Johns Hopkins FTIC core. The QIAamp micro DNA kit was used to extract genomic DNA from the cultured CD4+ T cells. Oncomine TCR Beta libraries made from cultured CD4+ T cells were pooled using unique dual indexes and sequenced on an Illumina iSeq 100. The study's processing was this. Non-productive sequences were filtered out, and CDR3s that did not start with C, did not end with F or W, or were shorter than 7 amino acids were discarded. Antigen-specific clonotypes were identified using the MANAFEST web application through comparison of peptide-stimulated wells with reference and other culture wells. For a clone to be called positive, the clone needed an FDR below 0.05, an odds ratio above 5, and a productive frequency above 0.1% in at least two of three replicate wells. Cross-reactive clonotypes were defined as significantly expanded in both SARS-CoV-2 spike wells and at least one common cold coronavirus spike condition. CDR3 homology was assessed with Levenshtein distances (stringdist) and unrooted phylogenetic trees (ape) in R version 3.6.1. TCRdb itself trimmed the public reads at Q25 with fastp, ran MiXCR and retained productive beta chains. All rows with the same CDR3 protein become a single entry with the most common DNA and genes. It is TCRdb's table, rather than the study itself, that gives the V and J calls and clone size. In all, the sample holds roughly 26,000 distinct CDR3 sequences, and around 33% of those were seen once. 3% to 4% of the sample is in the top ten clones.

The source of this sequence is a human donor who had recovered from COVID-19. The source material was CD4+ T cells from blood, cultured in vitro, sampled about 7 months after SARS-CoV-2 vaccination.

Here is the DNA: TGTGCCAGCAACACCGGGGATACTGGGGCCAACGTCCTGACTTTC. This translates into CASNTGDTGANVLTF. The chain was built from TRBV28 and TRBJ2-6; the D gene is possibly TRBD2, with 5 bases matching. The CDR3 covers 15 residues, taking in both the cysteine and the phenylalanine. CDR3 DNA only is kept here, 45 bases in frame from base 1. At the junction V is shortened by 7 bases and J by 2 bases, with 12 bases in between. From a lookup of the germline V gene, CDR1 and CDR2 are MDHEN and SYDVKM.